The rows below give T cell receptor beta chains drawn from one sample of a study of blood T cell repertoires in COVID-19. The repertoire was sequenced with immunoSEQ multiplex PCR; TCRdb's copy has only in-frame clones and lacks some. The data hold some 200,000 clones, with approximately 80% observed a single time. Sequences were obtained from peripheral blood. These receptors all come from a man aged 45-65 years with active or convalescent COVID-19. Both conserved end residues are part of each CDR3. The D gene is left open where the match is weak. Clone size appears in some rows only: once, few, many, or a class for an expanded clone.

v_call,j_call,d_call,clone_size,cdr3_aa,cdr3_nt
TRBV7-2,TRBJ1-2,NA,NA,CASSLAARVYGYTF,TGTGCCAGCAGCTTAGCGGCCAGGGTTTATGGCTACACCTTC
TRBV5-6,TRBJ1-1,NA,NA,CASSWGTANTEAFF,TGTGCCAGCAGCTGGGGGACTGCGAACACTGAAGCTTTCTTT
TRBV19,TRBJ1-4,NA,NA,CASSIPPGEKLFF,TGTGCCAGTAGTATTCCTCCTGGCGAAAAACTGTTTTTT
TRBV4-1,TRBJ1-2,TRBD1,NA,CASSQEPGQGWNGYTF,TGCGCCAGCAGCCAAGAACCGGGACAGGGGTGGAATGGCTACACCTTC
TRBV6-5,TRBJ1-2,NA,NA,CASSNRGGQTYGYTF,TGTGCCAGCAGTAACCGAGGGGGACAAACCTATGGCTACACCTTC
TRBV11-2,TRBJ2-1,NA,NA,CASSLELLADYNEQFF,TGTGCCAGCAGCCTAGAGCTACTAGCAGACTACAATGAGCAGTTCTTC
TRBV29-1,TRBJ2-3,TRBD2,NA,CSVDSARGGTDTQYF,TGCAGCGTTGACTCGGCGCGGGGGGGCACAGATACGCAGTATTTT
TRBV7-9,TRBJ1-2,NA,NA,CASSFGLQGNYGYTF,TGTGCCAGCAGCTTCGGGTTACAGGGAAACTATGGCTACACCTTC
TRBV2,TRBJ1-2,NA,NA,CASSVNREYGYTF,TGTGCCAGCAGTGTTAACAGGGAGTATGGCTACACCTTC
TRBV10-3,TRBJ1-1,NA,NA,CAISDIRGSAFF,TGTGCCATCAGTGATATCAGGGGCTCGGCTTTCTTT
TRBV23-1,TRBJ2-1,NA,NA,CASSQSRQCTYNEQFF,TGCGCCAGCAGTCAATCTCGACAGTGCACCTACAATGAGCAGTTCTTC
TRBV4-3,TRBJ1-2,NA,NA,CASSQERGGYTF,TGCGCCAGCAGCCAAGAGCGGGGCGGCTACACCTTC
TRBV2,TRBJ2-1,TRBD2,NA,CASWGRLAGVNEQFF,TGTGCCAGCTGGGGCCGACTAGCGGGAGTGAATGAGCAGTTCTTC
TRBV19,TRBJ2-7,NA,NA,CASSIQGFSYEQYF,TGTGCCAGTAGTATACAGGGGTTCTCCTACGAGCAGTACTTC
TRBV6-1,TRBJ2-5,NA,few,CASSDFRGIYGETQYF,TGTGCCAGCAGTGATTTCCGGGGTATATACGGAGAGACCCAGTACTTC
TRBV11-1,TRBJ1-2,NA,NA,CASSLNSQVNYGYTF,TGTGCCAGCAGCTTAAACTCACAGGTGAACTATGGCTACACCTTC
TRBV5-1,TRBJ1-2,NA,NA,CASSFIGEYGYTF,TGCGCCAGCAGCTTCATAGGGGAATATGGCTACACCTTC
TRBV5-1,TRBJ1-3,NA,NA,CASSVDKSTGNTIYF,TGCGCCAGCAGCGTCGACAAGTCTACTGGAAACACCATATATTTT
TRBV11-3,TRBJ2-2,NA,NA,CASSEQGGHTGELFF,TGTGCCAGCAGCGAACAAGGGGGACACACCGGGGAGCTGTTTTTT
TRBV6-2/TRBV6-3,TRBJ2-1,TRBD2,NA,CASSQTLARYNEQFF,TGTGCCAGCAGCCAGACACTAGCGAGGTACAATGAGCAGTTCTTC
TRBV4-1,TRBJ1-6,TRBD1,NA,CASSQDTGGYNSPLHF,TGCGCCAGCAGCCAAGATACAGGGGGCTATAATTCACCCCTCCACTTT
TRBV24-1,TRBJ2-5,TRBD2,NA,CATRTSGEETQYF,TGTGCCACCAGGACTAGCGGAGAAGAGACCCAGTACTTC
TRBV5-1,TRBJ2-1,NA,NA,CASSFGVPSNEQFF,TGCGCCAGCAGCTTCGGGGTACCCAGCAATGAGCAGTTCTTC
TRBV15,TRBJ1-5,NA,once,CATSRDYNQPQHF,TGTGCCACCAGCAGAGACTATAATCAGCCCCAGCATTTT
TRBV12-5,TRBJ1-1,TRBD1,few,CASGLGDSGTEAFF,TGTGCTAGTGGTTTAGGGGACAGTGGGACTGAAGCTTTCTTT
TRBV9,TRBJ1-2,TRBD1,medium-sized,CASSAGDRHYGYTF,TGTGCCAGCAGCGCAGGGGACAGACACTATGGCTACACCTTC